This record concerns one TCR beta chain sequence. Treatment specified: oral pan-JAK inhibitor, 5-10 mg twice daily. The data originate from a study of CD8+ T cells in alopecia areata. RNA was isolated and reverse transcribed to cDNA, the sequencing template. The repertoire was sequenced with immunoSEQ multiplex PCR; TCRdb's copy has only in-frame clones and lacks some. The sample contains about 150,000 clones, 54% of which appear only once. The TCR sequence derives from a human donor with alopecia areata. This specimen consisted of CD8+ T cells sorted from blood, obtained at week 4, from a patient treated with tofacitinib.

CDR3 DNA: TGTGCCAGCAAGCTTGGGGCAATTTTTCATCCGTTCTTC. It codes for CASKLGAIFHPFF. V and J are TRBV7-2 and TRBJ2-1; D might be TRBD1 (5 bases). Trimming pared 7 bases from V and 15 bases from J, leaving 22 bases between. Germline V lookup: CDR1 SGHTA, CDR2 FQGNSA. The CDR3 is 13 residues long.